The 26 T cell receptor beta chains presented below share a single source sample, sequenced in a study of blood T cell repertoires in COVID-19. Here immunoSEQ multiplex PCR was the method, and the copy in TCRdb shows in-frame clones only, minus some. The repertoire includes roughly 68,000 clones, over 75% of them detected once, and 40% to 45% sits in the top ten. Sequencing was performed on peripheral blood. These receptors all stem from a woman in her sixties with COVID-19, enrolled during active disease.

This rearrangement joins TRBV13 to TRBJ2-7; 9 bases are shared with TRBD2. Looked up from germline, CDR1 is PRHDT and CDR2 is FYEKMQ (reference sequence). This CDR3 region has 15 residues. V lost 5 bases, J lost 0 bases, and 5 bases stayed unmatched. The CDR3 reads CASSPKLAGSYEQYF. The CDR3 DNA is TGTGCCAGCAGCCCCAAACTAGCGGGCTCCTACGAGCAGTACTTC.

V usage is TRBV5-5 and J usage is TRBJ1-5; tentatively, D is TRBD1 (6 bases). Germline assignment: CDR1 SGHKS and CDR2 YYEKEE (reference sequence). The CDR3 contains 16 residues. V was pared by 4 bases and J by 0 bases, with 14 bases between. CDR3 in amino acids: CASSLLTGYSNQPQHF. In nucleotides, the CDR3 is TGTGCCAGCAGCCTTTTGACAGGTTATAGCAATCAGCCCCAGCATTTT. Looking up the rest from reference TRBV5-5 and TRBJ1-5 gives the full variable domain: DAGVTQSPTHLIKTRGQQVTLRCSPISGHKSVSWYQQVLGQGPQFIFQYYEKEERGRGNFPDRFSARQFPNYSSELNVNALLLGDSALYLCASSLLTGYSNQPQHFGDGTRLSIL.

The gene calls are TRBV4-3 and TRBJ1-1; TRBD1 matches at 7 bases. Germline V lookup: CDR1 LGHNA, CDR2 YSLEER. The CDR3 is 16 amino acids. The V and J ends lost 0 bases and 1 base, in that order; junction bases with no gene match: 5. The CDR3 sequence: CASSQDGPGGNTEAFF. In nucleotides, the CDR3 is TGCGCCAGCAGCCAAGATGGGCCAGGGGGGAACACTGAAGCTTTCTTT.

V is TRBV7-2 and J is TRBJ1-1; D is perhaps TRBD1 (5 bases). Germline values: CDR1 SGHTA, CDR2 FQGNSA. The CDR3 extends over 14 amino acids. V was pared by 1 base and J by 5 bases, with 11 bases between. The CDR3 DNA follows: TGTGCCAGCAGCTTAGTGGTAGGGGAAACTGAAGCTTTCTTT. Its translation is CASSLVVGETEAFF.

CDR3 sequence: CATYSGGTEAFF. As DNA, the CDR3 is TGTGCCACTTACTCCGGAGGTACTGAAGCTTTCTTT. This chain links TRBV28 with TRBJ1-1, with D hard to call. CDR1 and CDR2 from the germline V gene are MDHEN and SYDVKM. The CDR3 loop spans 12 amino acids. Trimming took 10 bases from V and 5 from J, leaving 14 bases between them.

The genes are TRBV6-2 or TRBV6-3 and TRBJ1-4; D is ambiguous. Per germline, CDR1 MNHEY and CDR2 SVGEGT. The CDR3 has 16 residues. The V and J ends lost 3 bases and 0 bases respectively, with 11 bases between them. CDR3 residues: CASSYMSSATNEKLFF. CDR3 in DNA: TGTGCCAGCAGTTATATGTCGTCTGCAACTAATGAAAAACTGTTTTTT.

This clone was observed a handful of times. The genes are TRBV24-1 and TRBJ1-2, with 8 bases matching TRBD1. J lost 4 bases, V lost 6 bases, and 0 bases had no gene match. Germline lookup yields CDR1 KGHDR and CDR2 SFDVKD. The length of the CDR3 is 12 residues. Written as DNA, the CDR3 is TGTGCCACCAGTACAGGGGGCTATGGCTACACCTTC. It is translated as CATSTGGYGYTF.

The chain is built from TRBV5-1 and TRBJ2-3, with D maybe TRBD1 (6 bases). Deletions cut 4 bases from V and 1 base from J, with 10 bases between. Germline V gene data show CDR1 as SGHRS and CDR2 as YFSETQ. This CDR3 region has 14 residues. CDR3 amino acids: CASSPWTGTDTQYF. The CDR3 DNA is TGCGCCAGCAGCCCCTGGACAGGCACAGATACGCAGTATTTT.

V and J are TRBV2 and TRBJ2-7; D is uncertain. Trimming pared 1 base from V and 1 base from J, leaving 8 bases between. The CDR3 totals 14 residues. The germline CDR1 and CDR2 sequences are SNHLY and FYNNEI. CDR3 region: CASSEDLTSYEQYF. CDR3 in DNA: TGTGCCAGCAGTGAAGACCTTACTTCCTACGAGCAGTACTTC.

J is TRBJ2-1 and V is TRBV7-2; TRBD1 agrees at 8 bases. Unmatched junction bases numbered 6, after V lost 4 bases and J lost 4 bases. CDR3 length: 15 amino acids. From germline, CDR1 is SGHTA and CDR2 FQGNSA. CDR3: CASSSSTGVYNEQFF. As DNA, the CDR3 is TGTGCCAGCAGCTCCTCGACAGGGGTGTACAATGAGCAGTTCTTC.

The gene calls are TRBV7-8 and TRBJ1-1; D perhaps matches TRBD1 (6 bases). The CDR3 consists of 16 residues. Looked up from germline, CDR1 is SGHVS and CDR2 is FQNEAQ. V was clipped by 6 bases and J by 0 bases, with 17 bases between them. The chain's CDR3 is CASSTGSDSMNTEAFF. CDR3 nucleotide sequence: TGTGCCAGCAGTACAGGGTCTGACAGCATGAACACTGAAGCTTTCTTT.

This chain uses TRBV4-3 with TRBJ2-7, with 8 positions matching TRBD1. The junction had 4 bases not matched to a gene; V was cut back by 0 bases and J by 6 bases. The germline CDR1 and CDR2 sequences are LGHNA and YSLEER. The CDR3 consists of 14 residues. CDR3 region: CASSQDRGLSEQYF. The DNA for the CDR3 is TGCGCCAGCAGCCAAGACAGGGGGCTCAGCGAGCAGTACTTC.

J is TRBJ2-3 and V is TRBV4-3, with D possibly TRBD2 on 6 matching bases. This CDR3 contains 13 residues. CDR1 and CDR2 from the germline V gene are LGHNA and YSLEER. V lost 4 bases and J lost 5, with 10 bases in between. The CDR3 is CASSPRRGDTQYF. The CDR3 coding sequence is TGCGCCAGCAGCCCCAGGAGGGGAGATACGCAGTATTTT.

The chain is built from TRBV6-5 and TRBJ1-1, with 10 bases identical to TRBD1. Germline CDR1 MNHEY, CDR2 SVGAGI. V shed 4 bases and J 4 bases; nucleotides not matched to a gene: 3. The length of the CDR3 is 14 residues. CDR3 sequence: CASSSGQGSTEAFF. In DNA form, the CDR3 reads TGTGCCAGCAGTTCGGGACAGGGGAGCACTGAAGCTTTCTTT.

The genes are TRBV3-1 (or the pseudogene TRBV3-2) and TRBJ1-2; tentatively, D is TRBD1 (6 bases). This CDR3 spans 14 amino acids. V lost 4 bases, J lost 7 bases, and 16 bases lay in between. Per the germline V gene, CDR1 is LGHDT and CDR2 is YNNKEL (reference sequence). The CDR3 region has the DNA TGTGCCAGCAGCCCAGATATTAGGGACACTGGCTACACCTTC. It translates to CASSPDIRDTGYTF.

CDR3 nucleotide sequence: TGCAGCGTCATCAGACCGGGGTGGAATGAGCAGTTCTTC. This encodes CSVIRPGWNEQFF. The chain employs TRBV29-1 and TRBJ2-1; possibly TRBD2 for D (5 bases). Trimming cost V 6 bases and J 7 bases, with 16 bases left between them. The CDR3 sequence is 13 residues long. CDR1 and CDR2 from the germline V gene are SQVTM and ANQGSEA.

V and J are TRBV28 and TRBJ1-4, with 9 bases aligning to TRBD1. This CDR3 region has 17 residues. Germline V CDR1 and CDR2: MDHEN, SYDVKM. The junction had 14 bases not matched to a gene; V was cut back by 5 bases and J by 7 bases. In nucleotides, the CDR3 is TGTGCCAGCAGTCCTTCCCGGGACAGGGATGACGGTGAAAAACTGTTTTTT. Encoded protein: CASSPSRDRDDGEKLFF. The full variable domain, with the rest looked up from reference TRBV28 and TRBJ1-4, is DVKVTQSSRYLVKRTGEKVFLECVQDMDHENMFWYRQDPGLGLRLIYFSYDVKMKEKGDIPEGYSVSREKKERFSLILESASTNQTSMYLCASSPSRDRDDGEKLFFGSGTQLSVL.

This clone came up once. This chain joins TRBV6-5 and TRBJ2-7; 8 bases are a match to TRBD1. This CDR3 has 15 amino acids. The germline CDR1 and CDR2 sequences are MNHEY and SVGAGI. The V and J ends lost 6 bases and 2 bases, in that order; junction bases with no gene match: 9. CDR3 DNA: TGTGCCAGCAGATTCAAGACAGGGGACGCCTACGAGCAGTACTTC. Translation: CASRFKTGDAYEQYF.

About this clone itself: The sample contains more than one DNA sequence encoding this CDR3. The chain combines TRBV30 with TRBJ1-5, with TRBD1 as a possible D gene (5 bases). The ends were cut back, 0 bases at V and 7 bases at J, with 10 bases in the middle. Germline-derived CDR1 and CDR2 are GTSNPN and SVGIG (reference sequence). This CDR3 has 13 residues. CDR3 DNA sequence: TGTGCCTGGAGTGTGGGGGGGGACCAGCCCCAGCATTTT. Translation: CAWSVGGDQPQHF.

This clone was seen more than once but under ten times. The V and J genes are TRBV6-5 and TRBJ1-2; D is ambiguous. Trimming took off 0 bases at V and 2 bases at J, with 7 bases between the two ends. The germline V gene has CDR1 MNHEY and CDR2 SVGAGI. The length of the CDR3 is 14 residues. DNA of the CDR3: TGTGCCAGCAGTTACTCGAGCACGAACTATGGCTACACCTTC. Translated: CASSYSSTNYGYTF.

The rearrangement uses TRBV3-1 (or the pseudogene TRBV3-2) and TRBJ2-3, with 14 bases aligning to TRBD2. Germline-derived CDR1 and CDR2 are LGHDT and YNNKEL (reference sequence). Trimming took 1 base from V and 6 from J; bases not matched to a gene: 12. The CDR3 contains 19 residues. The CDR3 nucleotides read TGTGCCAGCAGCCAAGGACTAGCGGGAGGGATCGGGTCCTCGGATACGCAGTATTTT. It encodes CASSQGLAGGIGSSDTQYF.

The chain uses TRBV5-1 and TRBJ1-1; TRBD1 matches 8 bases. This CDR3 spans 14 amino acids. Germline V gives CDR1 SGHRS, CDR2 YFSETQ. Germline trimming cut 4 bases from V and 7 bases from J; bases unmatched to any gene: 9. The CDR3 region is CASSQGQAEIEAFF. DNA of the CDR3: TGCGCCAGCAGCCAGGGACAGGCCGAGATTGAAGCTTTCTTT.

CDR3 region: CSVEMTANTEAFF. The CDR3 region has the DNA TGCAGCGTTGAAATGACAGCGAACACTGAAGCTTTCTTT. V is TRBV29-1 and J is TRBJ1-1, with D possibly matching TRBD1 (5 bases). Germline CDR1 and CDR2: SQVTM and ANQGSEA. The CDR3 runs 13 residues. The germline V and J ends were trimmed by 2 bases and 1 base, with 8 bases remaining between them.

The V gene is TRBV6-5, the J gene TRBJ1-2; 9 nucleotides align to TRBD1. V lost 0 bases and J lost 6; bases outside the gene matches: 5. This CDR3 region has 15 residues. Germline V gene sequence: CDR1 MNHEY, CDR2 SVGAGI. Written as DNA, the CDR3 is TGTGCCAGCAGTTACTCGAGGGACAGGGTCGATGGCTACACCTTC. Protein: CASSYSRDRVDGYTF.

The rearrangement joins TRBV7-6 to TRBJ2-2, with 8 bases fitting TRBD1. The germline V gene has CDR1 SGHVS and CDR2 FNYEAQ. CDR3 length equals 17 residues. With 5 bases clipped from V and 5 bases from J, the junction kept 13 bases outside the gene matches. CDR3 in amino acids: CASSPGGRGKWTGELFF. The CDR3 DNA reads as TGTGCCAGCAGCCCAGGGGGCAGGGGGAAATGGACCGGGGAGCTGTTTTTT.

Only a few counts were recorded for this clone. V gene TRBV9 combines with J gene TRBJ2-5; 8 bases line up with TRBD2. The CDR3 length is 17 residues. Trimming removed 0 bases from V and 1 base from J; junction bases left unmatched: 8. Germline loops: CDR1 SGDLS, CDR2 YYNGEE. The CDR3 spells CASSVGSMAGGQETQYF. CDR3 bases: TGTGCCAGCAGCGTAGGGTCTATGGCGGGGGGCCAAGAGACCCAGTACTTC.